Below, 2 T cell receptor beta chains from the same sample are listed, as sequenced in a study of T cells in Graves' hyperthyroidism and ophthalmopathy. The source material, RNA transcripts, was used to amplify TCR beta CDR3 regions. When the TCR CDR3 underwent first-round RT-PCR, the HTBI primer set was used. TCRdb reanalysed the multiplex PCR reads using MiXCR and keeps one entry per CDR3 protein. The sample consists of about 760,000 distinct CDR3 sequences, about a third of them appearing once. Specimen: blood. The source is a woman aged 40 to 49 with Graves' hyperthyroidism.

The chain couples TRBV7-8 to TRBJ1-2, with TRBD1 as a possible D gene (5 bases). V was shortened by 1 base and J by 4 bases, with 13 bases between the two germline ends. Germline V CDR1 and CDR2: SGHVS, FQNEAQ. The CDR3 spans 15 residues. DNA of the CDR3: TGTGCCAGCAGCTTAGGCTGGGGCGCGGGCTATGGCTACACCTTC. Protein sequence: CASSLGWGAGYGYTF.

The gene calls are TRBV19 and TRBJ2-2, with 12 bases matching TRBD2. There are 19 residues in the CDR3. Per germline, CDR1 LNHDA and CDR2 SQIVND (reference sequence). V shed 9 bases, J shed 6 bases, and the junction held 20 bases outside the gene matches. The CDR3 sequence is CASSLKPLAGGRLAGELFF. DNA of the CDR3: TGTGCCAGCAGTTTAAAGCCCCTAGCGGGGGGGCGTCTCGCCGGGGAGCTGTTTTTT.